This entry is about one TCR beta chain. Antigen: not known. Researchers amplified the TCR beta CDR3 regions from RNA transcripts. An initial round of RT-PCR targeting the TCR CDR3 relied on the HTBI primer set. TCRdb called the multiplex PCR reads again in MiXCR, with one record for every CDR3 protein. The repertoire consists of 550,000 to 700,000 distinct CDR3 sequences, with about 45% occurring once and the leading ten covering roughly 19%. This entry is derived from a study of T cells in Graves' hyperthyroidism and ophthalmopathy. The CDR3 has 15 amino acids. The V segment lost 2 bases and the J segment 7 bases; nucleotides outside the gene matches: 11. Germline-derived CDR1 and CDR2 are DFQATT and SNEGSKA (reference sequence). General observations from the study: Model output signaled ophthalmopathy a median approximately six months ahead of onset. Blood also showed most of the thyroid clonotypes that were expanded above 0.001.

Investigators excluded patients with uncontrolled infection, other autoimmune disease, pregnancy or lactation. Clinical symptoms, serum thyroxine and TRAb, thyroid ultrasound and orbital computed tomography were used for the diagnoses. Sequenced sample: peripheral blood or thyroid tissue (not recorded which). The TCR sequence derives from an adult woman with Graves' disease, either hyperthyroidism or ophthalmopathy (not recorded which). The chain carries TRBV20-1 and TRBJ1-2; 9 positions agree with TRBD1. As DNA, the CDR3 is TGCAGTGCTAGAAAGCACAGGGGGCGCGAGCGTGGCTACACCTTC. Amino acid sequence: CSARKHRGRERGYTF.